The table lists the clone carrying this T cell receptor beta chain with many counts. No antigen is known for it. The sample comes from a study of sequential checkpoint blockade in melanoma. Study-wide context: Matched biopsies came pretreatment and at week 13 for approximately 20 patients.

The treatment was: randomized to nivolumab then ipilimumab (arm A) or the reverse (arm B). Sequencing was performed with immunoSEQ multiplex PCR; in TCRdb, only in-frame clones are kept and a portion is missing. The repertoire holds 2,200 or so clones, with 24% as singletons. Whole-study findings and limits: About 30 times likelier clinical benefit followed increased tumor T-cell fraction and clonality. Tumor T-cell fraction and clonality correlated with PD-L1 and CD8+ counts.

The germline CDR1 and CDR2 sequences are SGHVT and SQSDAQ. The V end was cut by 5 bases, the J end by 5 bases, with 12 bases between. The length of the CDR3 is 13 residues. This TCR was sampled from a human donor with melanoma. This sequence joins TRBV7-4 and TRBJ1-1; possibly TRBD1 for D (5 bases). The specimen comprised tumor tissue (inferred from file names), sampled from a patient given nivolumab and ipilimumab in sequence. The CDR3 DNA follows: TGTGCCAGCAGCGGCCCAGGGCGAACTGAAGCTTTCTTT. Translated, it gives CASSGPGRTEAFF.